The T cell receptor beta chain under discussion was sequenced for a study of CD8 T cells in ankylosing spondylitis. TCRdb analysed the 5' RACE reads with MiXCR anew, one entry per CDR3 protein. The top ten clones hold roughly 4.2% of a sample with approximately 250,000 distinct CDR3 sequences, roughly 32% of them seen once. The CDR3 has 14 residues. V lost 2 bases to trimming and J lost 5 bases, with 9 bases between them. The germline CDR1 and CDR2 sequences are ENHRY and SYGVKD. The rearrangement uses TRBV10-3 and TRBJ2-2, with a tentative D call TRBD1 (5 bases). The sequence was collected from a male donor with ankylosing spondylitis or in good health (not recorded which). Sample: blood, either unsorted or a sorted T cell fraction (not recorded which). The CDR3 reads CAISEGAGTGELFF. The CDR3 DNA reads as TGTGCCATCAGTGAGGGGGCAGGGACCGGGGAGCTGTTTTTT.